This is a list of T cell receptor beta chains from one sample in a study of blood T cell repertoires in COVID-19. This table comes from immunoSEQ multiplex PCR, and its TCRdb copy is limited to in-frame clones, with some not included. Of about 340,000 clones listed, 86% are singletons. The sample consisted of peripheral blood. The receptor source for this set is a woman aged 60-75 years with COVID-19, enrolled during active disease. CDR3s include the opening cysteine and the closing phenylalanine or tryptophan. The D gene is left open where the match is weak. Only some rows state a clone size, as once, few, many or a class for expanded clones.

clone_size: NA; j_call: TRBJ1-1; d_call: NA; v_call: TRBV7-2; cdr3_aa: CASSFSTANTEAFF; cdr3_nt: TGTGCCAGCAGCTTTTCGACTGCGAACACTGAAGCTTTCTTT
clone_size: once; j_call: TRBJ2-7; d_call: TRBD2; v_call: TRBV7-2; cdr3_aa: CASSLAVASGNYEQYF; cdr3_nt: TGTGCCAGCAGCTTAGCGGTGGCTAGCGGGAACTACGAGCAGTACTTC
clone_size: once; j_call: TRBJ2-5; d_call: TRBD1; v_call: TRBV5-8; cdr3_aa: CASSWGTGADGETQYF; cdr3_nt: TGTGCCAGCAGCTGGGGGACAGGGGCGGACGGGGAGACCCAGTACTTC
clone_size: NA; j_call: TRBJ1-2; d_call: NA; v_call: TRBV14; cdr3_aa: CASSQVIQDRSGYTF; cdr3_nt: TGTGCCAGCAGCCAAGTTATTCAGGACAGAAGTGGCTACACCTTC
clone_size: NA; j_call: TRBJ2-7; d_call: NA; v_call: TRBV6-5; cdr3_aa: CASSQDPSYEQYF; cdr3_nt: TGTGCCAGCAGCCAAGATCCCAGCTACGAGCAGTACTTC
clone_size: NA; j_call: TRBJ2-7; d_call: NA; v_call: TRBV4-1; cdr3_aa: CASSGSRAGGQYF; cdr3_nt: TGCGCCAGCAGCGGTAGTCGGGCTGGAGGGCAGTACTTC
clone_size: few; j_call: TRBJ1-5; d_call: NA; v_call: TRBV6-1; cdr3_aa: CASSAPGGGYSNQPQHF; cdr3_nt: TGTGCCAGCAGTGCCCCGGGGGGGGGTTATAGCAATCAGCCCCAGCATTTT
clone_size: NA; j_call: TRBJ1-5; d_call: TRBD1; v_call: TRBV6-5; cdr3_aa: CASRGQGFNQPQHF; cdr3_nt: TGTGCCAGCAGGGGACAGGGCTTCAATCAGCCCCAGCATTTT
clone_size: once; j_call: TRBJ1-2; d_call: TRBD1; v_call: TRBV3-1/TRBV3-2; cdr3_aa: CASSLRLAGGTPGGYTF; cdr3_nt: TGTGCCAGCAGCCTCCGGTTGGCAGGGGGCACCCCCGGTGGCTACACCTTC
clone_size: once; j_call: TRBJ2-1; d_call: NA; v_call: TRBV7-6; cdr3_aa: CASSLAVGSFNEQFF; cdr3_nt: TGTGCCAGCAGCTTAGCAGTTGGCTCGTTCAATGAGCAGTTCTTC
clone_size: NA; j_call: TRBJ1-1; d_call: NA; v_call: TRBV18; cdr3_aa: CASSPRENTEAFF; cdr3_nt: TGTGCCAGCTCACCAAGAGAGAACACTGAAGCTTTCTTT
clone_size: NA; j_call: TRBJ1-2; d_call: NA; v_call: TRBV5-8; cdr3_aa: CASRVTGSYGYTF; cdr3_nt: TGTGCCAGCCGTGTAACAGGGAGCTATGGCTACACCTTC
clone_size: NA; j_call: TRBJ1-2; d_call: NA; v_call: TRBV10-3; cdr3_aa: CAISTGYGYTF; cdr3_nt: TGTGCCATCAGTACAGGGTACGGCTACACCTTC
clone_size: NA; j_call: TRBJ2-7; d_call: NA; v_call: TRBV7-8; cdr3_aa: CASSPQGSGYEQYF; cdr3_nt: TGTGCCAGCAGCCCCCAGGGCTCGGGTTACGAGCAGTACTTC
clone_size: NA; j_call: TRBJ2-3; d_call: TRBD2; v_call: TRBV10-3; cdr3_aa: CAISEVAGGFVGTDTQYF; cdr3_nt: TGTGCCATCAGTGAGGTAGCGGGGGGGTTCGTCGGCACAGATACGCAGTATTTT
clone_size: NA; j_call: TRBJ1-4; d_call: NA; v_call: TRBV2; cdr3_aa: CASSSTGWRLFF; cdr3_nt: TGTGCCAGCAGTTCCACAGGGTGGAGACTGTTTTTT
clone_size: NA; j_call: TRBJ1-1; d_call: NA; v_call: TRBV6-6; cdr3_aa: CASERGDTEAFF; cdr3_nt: TGTGCCAGCGAACGGGGAGACACTGAAGCTTTCTTT
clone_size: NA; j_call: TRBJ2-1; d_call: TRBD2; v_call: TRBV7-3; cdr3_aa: CASSLTRLATNEQFF; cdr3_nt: TGTGCCAGCAGCTTAACAAGACTAGCGACCAATGAGCAGTTCTTC
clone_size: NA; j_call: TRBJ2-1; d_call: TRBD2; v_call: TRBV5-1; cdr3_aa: CASSLAASGGDEQFF; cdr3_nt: TGCGCCAGCAGCTTGGCGGCTAGCGGGGGCGATGAGCAGTTCTTC
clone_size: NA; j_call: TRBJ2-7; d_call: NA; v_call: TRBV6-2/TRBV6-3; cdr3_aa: CASSYLGGNSYEQYF; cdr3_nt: TGTGCCAGCAGTTATCTTGGAGGGAACTCCTACGAGCAGTACTTC
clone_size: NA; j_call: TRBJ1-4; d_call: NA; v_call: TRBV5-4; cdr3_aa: CASSPWGGNEKLFF; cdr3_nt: TGTGCCAGCAGCCCCTGGGGGGGTAATGAAAAACTGTTTTTT
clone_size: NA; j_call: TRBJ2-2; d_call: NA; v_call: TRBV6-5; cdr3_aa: CASSRTSNTGELFF; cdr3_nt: TGTGCCAGCAGTCGGACTTCGAACACCGGGGAGCTGTTTTTT
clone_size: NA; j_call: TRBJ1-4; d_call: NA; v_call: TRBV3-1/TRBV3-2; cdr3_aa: CASSHLGSQEKLFF; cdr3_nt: TGTGCCAGCAGCCATCTCGGGAGTCAAGAAAAACTGTTTTTT
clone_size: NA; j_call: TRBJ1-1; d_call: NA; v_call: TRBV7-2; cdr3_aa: CASSRQGQNTEAFF; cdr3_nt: TGTGCCAGCAGCCGTCAGGGCCAGAACACTGAAGCTTTCTTT
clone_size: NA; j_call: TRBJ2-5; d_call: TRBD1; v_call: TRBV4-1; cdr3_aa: CASSQNGQAQETQYF; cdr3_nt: TGCGCCAGCAGCCAGAACGGACAGGCGCAAGAGACCCAGTACTTC
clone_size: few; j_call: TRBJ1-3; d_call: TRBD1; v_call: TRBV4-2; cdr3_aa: CASSQPGTGRNTIYF; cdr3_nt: TGTGCCAGCAGCCAACCCGGGACAGGTCGAAACACCATATATTTT
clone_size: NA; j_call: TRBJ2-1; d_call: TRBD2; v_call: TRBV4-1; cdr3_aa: CASSTLVTSGGASSYNEQFF; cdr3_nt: TGCGCCAGCAGCACCTTAGTTACTAGCGGGGGGGCGAGCTCCTACAATGAGCAGTTCTTC
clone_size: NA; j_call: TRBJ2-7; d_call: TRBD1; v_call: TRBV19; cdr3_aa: CASSMRNPGQGPHEQYF; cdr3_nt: TGTGCCAGTAGTATGCGGAATCCGGGACAGGGACCCCACGAGCAGTACTTC
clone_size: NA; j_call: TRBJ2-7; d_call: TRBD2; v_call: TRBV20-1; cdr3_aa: CSASRGGGYYEQYF; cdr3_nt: TGCAGTGCTAGTAGAGGCGGGGGGTACTACGAGCAGTACTTC
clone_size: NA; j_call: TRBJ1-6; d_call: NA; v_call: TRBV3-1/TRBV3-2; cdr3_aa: CASSQGSIDSPLHF; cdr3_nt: TGTGCCAGCAGCCAGGGCTCTATTGATTCACCCCTCCACTTT
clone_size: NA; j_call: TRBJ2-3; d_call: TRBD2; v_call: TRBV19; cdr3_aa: CASSIPLAGSTDTQYF; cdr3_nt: TGTGCCAGTAGTATCCCGCTAGCGGGGAGCACAGATACGCAGTATTTT
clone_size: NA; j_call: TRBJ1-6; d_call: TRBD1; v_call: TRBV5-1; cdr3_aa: CASSLDRVNSPLHF; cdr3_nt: TGCGCCAGCAGCTTAGACAGGGTGAATTCACCCCTCCACTTT
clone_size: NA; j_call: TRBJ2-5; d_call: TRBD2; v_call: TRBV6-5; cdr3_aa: CARPGEGETQYF; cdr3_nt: TGTGCCAGACCGGGGGAGGGAGAGACCCAGTACTTC
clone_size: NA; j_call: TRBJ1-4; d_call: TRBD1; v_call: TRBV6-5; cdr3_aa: CASEGWGTGEEKLFF; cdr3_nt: TGTGCCAGCGAGGGCTGGGGGACAGGGGAGGAAAAACTGTTTTTT
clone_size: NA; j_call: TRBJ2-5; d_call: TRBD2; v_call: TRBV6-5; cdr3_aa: CAVTGSGGVMETQYF; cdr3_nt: TGTGCCGTTACAGGGAGCGGGGGGGTAATGGAGACCCAGTACTTC
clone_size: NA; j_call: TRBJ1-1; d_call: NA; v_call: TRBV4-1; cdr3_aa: CASSQGAQTNTEAFF; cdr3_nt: TGCGCCAGCAGCCAAGGGGCGCAGACGAACACTGAAGCTTTCTTT
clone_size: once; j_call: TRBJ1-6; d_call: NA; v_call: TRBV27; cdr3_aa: CASSLEAPAHYNSPLHF; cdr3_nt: TGTGCCAGCAGTTTAGAGGCGCCGGCTCACTATAATTCACCCCTCCACTTT
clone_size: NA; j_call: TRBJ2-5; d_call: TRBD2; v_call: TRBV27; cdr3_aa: CASSSRLAWETQYF; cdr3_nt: TGTGCCAGCAGTTCTCGACTAGCATGGGAGACCCAGTACTTC
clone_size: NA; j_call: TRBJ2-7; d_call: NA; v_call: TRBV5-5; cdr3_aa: CASSLFPGQAYEQYF; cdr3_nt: TGTGCCAGCAGCTTGTTTCCAGGGCAAGCCTACGAGCAGTACTTC
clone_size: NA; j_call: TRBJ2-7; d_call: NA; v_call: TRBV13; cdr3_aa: CASSLGKMFYEQYF; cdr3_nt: TGTGCCAGCAGCTTAGGCAAAATGTTTTACGAGCAGTACTTC
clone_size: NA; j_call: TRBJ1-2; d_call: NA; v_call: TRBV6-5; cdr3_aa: CASSSAGSNYGYTF; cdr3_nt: TGTGCCAGCAGTTCGGCAGGCTCTAACTATGGCTACACCTTC
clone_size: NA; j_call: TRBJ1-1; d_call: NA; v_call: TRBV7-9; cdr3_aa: CASSQYGTNTEAFF; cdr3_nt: TGTGCCAGCAGCCAATATGGGACTAACACTGAAGCTTTCTTT
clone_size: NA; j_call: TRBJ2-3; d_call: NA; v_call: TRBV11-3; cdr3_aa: CASSLMGGASTDTQYF; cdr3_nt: TGTGCCAGCAGCCTAATGGGGGGAGCTTCGACAGATACGCAGTATTTT
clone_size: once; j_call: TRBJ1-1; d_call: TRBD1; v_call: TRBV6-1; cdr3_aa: CASSLRGRPEAFF; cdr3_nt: TGTGCCAGCAGTCTAAGGGGGCGTCCTGAAGCTTTCTTT
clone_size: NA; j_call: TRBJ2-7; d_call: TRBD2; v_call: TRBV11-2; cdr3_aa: CASSLGVGREYF; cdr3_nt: TGTGCCAGCAGCTTAGGGGTAGGGAGGGAGTACTTC